These 24 T cell receptor beta chains were all obtained from the same sample, sequenced in a study of post-analysis software for immune sequencing data. Study observations and caveats: With TRBV5-6, TRBV5-1 and TRBV20-1 included, about five TRBV segments were more frequent in patients than in controls.

The antigens for these receptors are not known. The TCR beta cDNA libraries carried unique molecular identifiers. Each CDR3 protein is one row after TCRdb ran MiXCR on the PCR reads. In the table there are some 800,000 distinct CDR3 sequences, about 43% of which are singletons. The specimen sequenced was blood. These receptors came from a girl between 10 and 17 years old with multiple sclerosis.

The chain uses TRBV20-1 and TRBJ1-1; TRBD1 matches 10 bases. The germline V gene has CDR1 DFQATT and CDR2 SNEGSKA (reference sequence). Trimming at V came to 5 bases and at J to 5 bases, leaving 5 bases not matched to a gene. The CDR3 length is 13 residues. CDR3 protein: CSASRTGGTEAFF. DNA for the CDR3: TGCAGTGCTTCACGGACAGGGGGTACTGAAGCTTTCTTT.

In its sample, this clonotype was seen many times. The J gene is TRBJ1-2, the V gene TRBV12-3 or TRBV12-4; D is ambiguous. This CDR3 has 10 residues. V lost 3 bases, J lost 7 bases, and 3 bases lay in between. The CDR3 region has the DNA TGTGCCAGCAGTTTGGGTGGCTACACCTTC. It encodes CASSLGGYTF.

This clonotype was counted at least ten times. V gene TRBV2 combines with J gene TRBJ2-5, with D unresolved. The ends were cut back, 6 bases at V and 5 bases at J, with 7 bases in the middle. CDR1 is SNHLY and CDR2 is FYNNEI in the germline V gene. The CDR3 is made up of 11 amino acids. CDR3 residues: CASRVWETQYF. CDR3 sequence (DNA): TGTGCCAGCAGGGTTTGGGAGACCCAGTACTTC.

The rearrangement joins TRBV7-2 to TRBJ2-6; D unclear. V was shortened by 1 base and J by 0 bases, with 10 bases between the two germline ends. The CDR3 spans 17 residues. The V gene's germline CDR1 is SGHTA and CDR2 FQGNSA. CDR3 loop: CASSLGPVFSGANVLTF. In DNA, the CDR3 is TGTGCCAGCAGCTTAGGACCCGTATTCTCTGGGGCCAACGTCCTGACTTTC.

This clonotype showed up just a few times. This chain joins TRBV29-1 and TRBJ1-5, with D possibly TRBD1 on 5 matching bases. Trimming removed 4 bases at V and 6 bases at J, with 10 bases between. Germline CDR1 and CDR2: SQVTM and ANQGSEA. This CDR3 is built from 12 residues. DNA for the CDR3: TGCAGCGTTGGGGACGGCGGTCAGCCCCAGCATTTT. Translation: CSVGDGGQPQHF.

The chain links TRBV12-3 or TRBV12-4 to TRBJ1-1; TRBD1 agrees at 7 bases. V was pared by 4 bases and J by 1 base, with 3 bases of the junction left unmatched. The CDR3 sequence is 14 residues long. The CDR3 nucleotides are TGTGCCAGCAGTTGGCGGGACAGGAACACTGAAGCTTTCTTT. It codes for CASSWRDRNTEAFF.

The gene calls are TRBV20-1 and TRBJ2-7; 9 bases are a match to TRBD2. CDR3 size: 14 residues. CDR1 and CDR2 (germline): DFQATT, SNEGSKA (reference sequence). V lost 5 bases to trimming and J lost 0 bases; unmatched junction nucleotides: 5. The CDR3 DNA sequence: TGCAGTGCTCGAGTTAGCGGGAGCTCCTACGAGCAGTACTTC. Amino acid sequence: CSARVSGSSYEQYF.

The chain couples TRBV5-1 to TRBJ2-3, with a weak D call TRBD1 (6 bases). Germline V gene sequence: CDR1 SGHRS, CDR2 YFSETQ. This CDR3 is 14 amino acids long. V shed 2 bases and J shed 6 bases, with 13 bases lying between them. CDR3 nucleotides: TGCGCCAGCAGCTTCCGACAGGTGGGGGATACGCAGTATTTT. Amino acid sequence: CASSFRQVGDTQYF.

This clonotype was seen only a few times. The chain recombines TRBV9 with TRBJ2-3; 10 positions agree with TRBD2. Germline V lookup: CDR1 SGDLS, CDR2 YYNGEE. V gave up 0 bases and J gave up 0 bases; unmatched junction bases: 10. This CDR3 is built from 19 residues. The CDR3 nucleotides are TGTGCCAGCAGCGTAGGTCCTAGCGGGAGTCGAATGAGCACAGATACGCAGTATTTT. It yields the protein CASSVGPSGSRMSTDTQYF.

This chain connects TRBV9 to TRBJ2-5; no reliable D call. CDR3 size: 12 residues. Germline CDR1 reads SGDLS; CDR2 reads YYNGEE. V lost 3 bases and J 0 bases, leaving 3 bases between the germline ends. DNA for the CDR3: TGTGCCAGCAGCGCGAACCAAGAGACCCAGTACTTC. Its translation: CASSANQETQYF.

This chain joins TRBV15 and TRBJ2-1; 10 bases agree with TRBD2. Germline V CDR1 and CDR2: LNHNV, YYDKDF (reference sequence). V trimming: 3 bases; J trimming: 10 bases; junction bases outside the gene matches: 15. CDR3 length: 17 residues. As DNA, the CDR3 is TGTGCCACCAGCAGCCCATCGAGGGGGCTAGCGGGAGACGAGCAGTTCTTC. This translates into CATSSPSRGLAGDEQFF.

This clonotype was seen only a few times. This chain uses TRBV28 with TRBJ2-3; 11 nucleotides match TRBD2. Germline V gives CDR1 MDHEN, CDR2 SYDVKM. The junction had 5 bases not matched to a gene; V was cut back by 4 bases and J by 2 bases. There are 16 residues in the CDR3. Here the CDR3 reads CASSSRLAGNTDTQYF. CDR3 DNA sequence: TGTGCCAGCAGTTCCCGACTAGCGGGAAACACAGATACGCAGTATTTT.

The chain joins TRBV21-1 to TRBJ1-5; the table names TRBD1, a call not compared with the DNA. TRBV21-1 is labeled a pseudogene. The length of the CDR3 is 17 residues. The CDR3, as DNA: TGTGCCAGCAGCCTCTTCGGGGGGGGGCCTAGCAATCAGCCCCAGCATTTT. Translated: CASSLFGGGPSNQPQHF.

Remarks on this clonotype: The junction differs from germline at one of its ends, possibly a read error. The rearrangement uses TRBV6-6 and TRBJ1-5, with D unclear. CDR1 is MNHNY, CDR2 SVGAGI, per germline (reference sequence). The CDR3 loop spans 12 amino acids. CDR3 amino acids: CASGYPGQPQHF. The CDR3 coding sequence is TGTGCCAGCGGTTACCCGGGGCAGCCCCAGCATTTT.

The chain joins TRBV7-2 to TRBJ2-5, with 7 nucleotides matching TRBD2. CDR3 size: 13 residues. Germline CDR1 reads SGHTA; CDR2 reads FQGNSA. After removal of 1 base from V and 11 bases from J, the junction contained 7 bases not matched to a gene. CDR3 coding DNA: TGTGCCAGCAGCTTAGAGGACCTAGCGGAGCAGTACTTC. It translates to CASSLEDLAEQYF.

The V and J genes are TRBV21-1 and TRBJ1-2; TRBD1, the table's D call, was not compared with the DNA. TRBV21-1 represents a pseudogene. The CDR3 has 17 amino acids. The CDR3, as DNA: TGTGCCAGCAGCAAAGGAGATTGGGGGAAGATTGGGTATGGCTACACCTTC. Translation gives CASSKGDWGKIGYGYTF.

This clonotype was detected only once. The chain couples TRBV5-6 to TRBJ2-3; D gene uncertain. CDR1 is SGHDT and CDR2 is YYEEEE in the germline V gene. The CDR3 consists of 13 residues. Trimming shortened V by 3 bases and J by 6 bases, and 11 bases separated the two germline ends. As DNA, the CDR3 is TGTGCCAGCAGCTACGGATCTGTCGATACGCAGTATTTT. Translated, it gives CASSYGSVDTQYF.

This rearrangement joins TRBV12-3 or TRBV12-4 to TRBJ1-2; D not certain. There are 12 residues in the CDR3. The V end lost 10 bases, the J end lost 4 bases, and 13 bases lay between the germline ends. CDR3 DNA: TGTGCCACGTCCCTAGGGAGCTATGGCTACACCTTC. Its translation: CATSLGSYGYTF.

The CDR3 region has the DNA TGCAGTGCTAGGAGCCAGGAAGAATACGAGCAGTACTTC. It yields the protein CSARSQEEYEQYF. The chain is built from TRBV20-1 and TRBJ2-7; D not certain. Germline CDR1 is DFQATT and CDR2 is SNEGSKA (reference sequence). The CDR3 is made up of 13 amino acids. With 3 bases removed from V and 4 bases from J, the gap between germline ends came to 13 bases.

V gene TRBV5-1 combines with J gene TRBJ2-3; D is ambiguous. Germline V CDR1 and CDR2: SGHRS, YFSETQ. The germline V and J ends were trimmed by 4 bases and 4 bases, with 10 bases remaining between them. The CDR3 consists of 13 residues. The CDR3 protein is CASSDHLADTQYF. In DNA form, the CDR3 reads TGCGCCAGCAGCGACCACCTAGCAGATACGCAGTATTTT.

The chain carries TRBV20-1 and TRBJ2-4; D call uncertain. The CDR3 is 10 amino acids. The V and J ends lost 7 bases and 9 bases respectively, with 10 bases between them. CDR1 DFQATT and CDR2 SNEGSKA come from the germline V gene (reference sequence). This chain's CDR3 is CSVAAGIQYF. CDR3 nucleotides: TGCAGTGTGGCAGCCGGCATTCAGTACTTC.

The rearrangement uses TRBV7-2 and TRBJ1-2, with D unresolved. V was pared by 3 bases and J by 3 bases, with 11 bases between. Germline CDR1 reads SGHTA; CDR2 reads FQGNSA. CDR3 length equals 14 residues. The CDR3 is CASSFGWGYYGYTF. In DNA, the CDR3 is TGTGCCAGCAGCTTCGGGTGGGGATACTATGGCTACACCTTC.

The rearrangement joins TRBV13 to TRBJ1-2; D is uncertain. The CDR3 has 17 amino acids. Germline V gene data show CDR1 as PRHDT and CDR2 as FYEKMQ (reference sequence). V shed 5 bases and J shed 6 bases, with 25 bases lying between them. The CDR3 reads CASSLTSAPTHWDGYTF. Here the CDR3 DNA reads TGTGCCAGCAGCCTTACCTCGGCCCCCACGCATTGGGATGGCTACACCTTC.

This clonotype was seen a few times. V usage is TRBV6-1 and J usage is TRBJ2-1; no reliable D call. The germline CDR1 and CDR2 sequences are MNHNS and SASEGT. CDR3 length equals 13 residues. The V end was cut by 7 bases, the J end by 5 bases, with 12 bases between. CDR3 sequence reads: CASNLQRNNEQFF. The DNA for the CDR3 is TGTGCCAGCAATTTACAGAGGAACAATGAGCAGTTCTTC.